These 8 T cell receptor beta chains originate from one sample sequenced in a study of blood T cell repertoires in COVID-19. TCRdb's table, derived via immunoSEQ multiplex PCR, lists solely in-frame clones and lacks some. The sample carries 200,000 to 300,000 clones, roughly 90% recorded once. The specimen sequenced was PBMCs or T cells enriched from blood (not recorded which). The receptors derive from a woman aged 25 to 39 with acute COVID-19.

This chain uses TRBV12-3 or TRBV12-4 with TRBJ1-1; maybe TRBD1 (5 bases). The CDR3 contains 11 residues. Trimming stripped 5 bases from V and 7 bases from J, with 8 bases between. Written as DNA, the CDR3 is TGTGCCAGCAGTCCAGGGAATGAAGCTTTCTTT. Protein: CASSPGNEAFF.

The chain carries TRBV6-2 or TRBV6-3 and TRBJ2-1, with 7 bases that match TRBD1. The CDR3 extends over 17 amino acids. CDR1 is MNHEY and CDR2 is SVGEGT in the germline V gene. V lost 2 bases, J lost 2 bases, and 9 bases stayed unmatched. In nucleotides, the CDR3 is TGTGCCAGCAGTTACACGGTTGGACAGGAGACCTACAATGAGCAGTTCTTC. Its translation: CASSYTVGQETYNEQFF.

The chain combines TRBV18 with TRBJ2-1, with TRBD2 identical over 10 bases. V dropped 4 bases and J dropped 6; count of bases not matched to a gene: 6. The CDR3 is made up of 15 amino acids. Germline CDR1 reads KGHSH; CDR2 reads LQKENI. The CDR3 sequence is CASSQLAGSVNEQFF. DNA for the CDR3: TGTGCCAGCTCACAACTAGCGGGGAGTGTCAATGAGCAGTTCTTC.

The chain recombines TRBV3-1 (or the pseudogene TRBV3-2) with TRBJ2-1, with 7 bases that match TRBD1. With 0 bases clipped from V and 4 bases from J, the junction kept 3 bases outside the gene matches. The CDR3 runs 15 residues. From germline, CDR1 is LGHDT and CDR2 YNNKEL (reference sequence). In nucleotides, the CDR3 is TGTGCCAGCAGCCAAGAAACAGGGGCATACAATGAGCAGTTCTTC. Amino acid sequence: CASSQETGAYNEQFF.

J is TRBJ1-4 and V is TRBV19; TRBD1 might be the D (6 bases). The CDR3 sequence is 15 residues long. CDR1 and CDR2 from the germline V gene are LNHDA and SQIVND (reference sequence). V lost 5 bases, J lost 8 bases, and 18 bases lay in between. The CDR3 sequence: CASSATGFGGEKLFF. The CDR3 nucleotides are TGTGCCAGTAGTGCGACAGGATTTGGTGGAGAAAAACTGTTTTTT.

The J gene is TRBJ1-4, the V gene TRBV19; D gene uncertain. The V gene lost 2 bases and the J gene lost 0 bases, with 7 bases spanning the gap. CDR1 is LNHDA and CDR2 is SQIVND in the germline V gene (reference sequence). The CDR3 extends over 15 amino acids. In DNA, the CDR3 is TGTGCCAGTAGTATATTTCCCTCAACTAATGAAAAACTGTTTTTT. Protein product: CASSIFPSTNEKLFF.

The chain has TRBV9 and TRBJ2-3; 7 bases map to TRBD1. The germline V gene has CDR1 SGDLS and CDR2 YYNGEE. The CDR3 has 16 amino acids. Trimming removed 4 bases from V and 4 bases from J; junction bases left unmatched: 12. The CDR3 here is CASSPQGDPGADTQYF. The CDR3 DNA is TGTGCCAGCAGCCCCCAGGGGGACCCCGGGGCAGATACGCAGTATTTT.

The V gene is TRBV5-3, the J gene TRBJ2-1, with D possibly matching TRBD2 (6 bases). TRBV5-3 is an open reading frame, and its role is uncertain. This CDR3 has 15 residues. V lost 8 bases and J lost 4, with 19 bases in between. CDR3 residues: CARAGNSGFYNEQFF. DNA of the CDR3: TGTGCCAGGGCGGGGAACAGTGGATTTTACAATGAGCAGTTCTTC.